This T cell receptor (beta chain) was obtained from a study of OX40 agonist ivuxolimab in advanced cancers. Study at large: Previous treatment with anti-PD-1, anti-PD-L1 or anti-CTLA-4 therapy was allowed; about 44% had received some. Study-wide points: It was not determined which antigens were specifically recognized by the peripheral T cells that had undergone clonal expansion. CD4+ T cells averaged fewer expanded clones than CD8+ T cells.

Profiling relied on immunoSEQ multiplex PCR, and the TCRdb table lists in-frame clones only, not all of them. The sample records almost 80,000 clones, roughly 87% being singletons. On this clone: Its antigen is not known.

The sequence was collected from an adult with an advanced solid tumor such as melanoma, head and neck, liver or kidney cancer. This specimen consisted of CD4+ or CD8+ T cells sorted from blood, obtained in a trial of the OX40 agonist ivuxolimab.

The CDR3 loop reads CASSARQGMNTEAFF. The CDR3 DNA reads TGCGCCAGCAGCGCCCGACAGGGGATGAACACTGAAGCTTTCTTT. The V and J genes are TRBV5-1 and TRBJ1-1; TRBD1 matches 8 bases. The CDR3 is 15 amino acids. Per the germline V gene, CDR1 is SGHRS and CDR2 is YFSETQ. Trimming cost V 4 bases and J 0 bases; bases outside gene matches: 5.